The clone carrying this T cell receptor (beta chain) was detected a few times. Antigen unknown. Per the germline V gene, CDR1 is LGHNA and CDR2 is YNFKEQ. The CDR3 spans 12 residues. Trimming took 6 bases from V and 5 from J, leaving 11 bases between them. Purified naive CD4+ T cells were depleted of CD25+ Tregs. Constant-region reverse primers amplified full-length variable regions, followed by semi-nested Nested Universal Primer A PCR. TCRdb reprocessed the 5' RACE reads via MiXCR and lists one record per CDR3 protein. Of over 55,000 distinct CDR3 sequences detected, roughly 30% appear once; the ten largest clones hold around 2.5%. Findings of the study overall: In terms of TCR gene usage, tumor memory CD4+ T cells clustered together with blood and lymph node memory CD4+ cells, as well as with lymph node naive CD4+ cells.

This chain connects TRBV4-2 to TRBJ2-7; D tentatively reads TRBD1 or TRBD2 (5 bases each). The origin of this receptor is a female donor with breast cancer. Sequencing was done on a sample of tumor-infiltrating naive CD4+ T cells sorted from the breast tumor. Subset of the sample: naive CD4+ T cells, CD4+CD45RA+CD25-. The CDR3 loop reads CASRSEGHEQYF. CDR3 nucleotide sequence: TGTGCCAGCAGGAGCGAGGGGCACGAGCAGTACTTC.